A selection of T cell receptor beta chains follows, all from one sample in a study of blood T cell repertoires in COVID-19. TCRdb keeps only in-frame clones here, not all; method: immunoSEQ multiplex PCR. The sample lists about 98,000 clones; 81% were seen once. The sample comprised peripheral blood. Receptor source: a woman older than 75 with acute or convalescent COVID-19. Each CDR3 is given with its conserved first and last residue. The D gene is left open where the match is weak. The size entry is marked missing in some rows and otherwise reads once, few, many or a size class.

J | V | length | size | D | DNA | CDR3
TRBJ1-6 | TRBV25-1 | 14 | . | TRBD1 | TGTGCCAGCAGCTCGGGACAGGGTTATTCACCCCTCCACTTT | CASSSGQGYSPLHF
TRBJ2-6 | TRBV28 | 13 | . | . | TGTGCCGAACAGAGCTCTGGGGCCAACGTCCTGACTTTC | CAEQSSGANVLTF
TRBJ2-2 | TRBV4-1 | 17 | . | TRBD2 | TGCGCCAGCAGCCAACTTTCAGCGGGGGGAGACACCGGGGAGCTGTTTTTT | CASSQLSAGGDTGELFF
TRBJ2-5 | TRBV5-6 | 13 | few | . | TGTGCCAGCAGCTTGAACCGATCCCCGGCCCAGTACTTC | CASSLNRSPAQYF
TRBJ1-3 | TRBV7-2 | 15 | medium-sized | . | TGTGCCAGCAGCTTAGGGGGGCAGTCTGGAAACACCATATATTTT | CASSLGGQSGNTIYF
TRBJ1-6 | TRBV6-2/TRBV6-3 | 15 | . | . | TGTGCCAGCAGTTACCGGCAGGGAGGGAATTCACCCCTCCACTTT | CASSYRQGGNSPLHF
TRBJ2-3 | TRBV2 | 15 | . | . | TGTGCCAGCAGTGAAGTTGCAGATTTCACAGATACGCAGTATTTT | CASSEVADFTDTQYF
TRBJ1-5 | TRBV19 | 14 | . | TRBD1 | TGTGCCAGTAGTAGGGACAGGGACAATCAGCCCCAGCATTTT | CASSRDRDNQPQHF
TRBJ1-1 | TRBV2 | 14 | . | TRBD1 | TGTGCCAGCCGAGCTAGGACAGGGAACACTGAAGCTTTCTTT | CASRARTGNTEAFF
TRBJ2-5 | TRBV6-2/TRBV6-3 | 16 | . | TRBD2 | TGTGCCAGCAGTTACCTGACTAGCGGGGGGGCAGAGACCCAGTACTTC | CASSYLTSGGAETQYF
TRBJ1-2 | TRBV18 | 15 | . | . | TGTGCCAGCTCACCTGGGAACAGGGTCGACTATGGCTACACCTTC | CASSPGNRVDYGYTF
TRBJ2-1 | TRBV4-3 | 14 | . | TRBD1 | TGCGCCAGCAGCCACGGACAGGGGATTAGTGAGCAGTTCTTC | CASSHGQGISEQFF
TRBJ2-5 | TRBV7-2 | 16 | . | TRBD2 | TGTGCCAGCAGCCCGGGACTAGCGGGGGGCAAGGAGACCCAGTACTTC | CASSPGLAGGKETQYF
TRBJ1-2 | TRBV19 | 15 | . | TRBD1 | TGTGCCAGTAGGACAAACTGGGGACAGTTCTATGGCTACACCTTC | CASRTNWGQFYGYTF
TRBJ1-5 | TRBV4-1 | 17 | . | . | TGCGCCAGCAGCCGAGTGGGGGCGCGGCAGGGGAATCAGCCCCAGCATTTT | CASSRVGARQGNQPQHF
TRBJ2-3 | TRBV19 | 14 | . | TRBD2 | TGTGCCAGTAGCCGCGGGGGTGGTTCAGATACGCAGTATTTT | CASSRGGGSDTQYF
TRBJ2-1 | TRBV2 | 12 | . | . | TGTGCCAGCAGTGTGCAGGACAATGAGCAGTTCTTC | CASSVQDNEQFF
TRBJ1-6 | TRBV6-5 | 14 | . | TRBD1 | TGTGCCAGCGTGTGGACAGGGAGGAATTCACCCCTCCACTTT | CASVWTGRNSPLHF
TRBJ2-1 | TRBV15 | 16 | . | TRBD2 | TGTGCCACCAGCAGAGACAGCGGGGGGGCCTGGAATGAGCAGTTCTTC | CATSRDSGGAWNEQFF
TRBJ1-4 | TRBV5-1 | 14 | . | . | TGCGCCAGCAGCTGGGACAACTCTAATGAAAAACTGTTTTTT | CASSWDNSNEKLFF
TRBJ2-2 | TRBV7-2 | 14 | . | . | TGTGCCAGCAGACAAACAGGGTCAGCCGGGGAGCTGTTTTTT | CASRQTGSAGELFF
TRBJ2-7 | TRBV7-2 | 13 | . | TRBD1 | TGTGCCAGCAGCTGGGACAGGGGCTACGAGCAGTACTTC | CASSWDRGYEQYF
TRBJ1-2 | TRBV9 | 13 | . | . | TGTGCCAGCAGCGTAGACAGAAACTATGGCTACACCTTC | CASSVDRNYGYTF
TRBJ2-3 | TRBV11-3 | 15 | . | . | TGTGCCAGCAGCTTCGGAGGAGGGAGCACAGATACGCAGTATTTT | CASSFGGGSTDTQYF
TRBJ1-1 | TRBV9 | 13 | . | . | TGTGCCAGCAGTCAGGGCATGAACACTGAAGCTTTCTTT | CASSQGMNTEAFF
TRBJ2-3 | TRBV11-2 | 15 | . | . | TGTGCCAGCAGCTTAGCCCGGGGTCTGGGAGATACGCAGTATTTT | CASSLARGLGDTQYF
TRBJ1-4 | TRBV6-1 | 14 | . | . | TGTGCCAGCAGTGAGGGAGGGGGGCATGAAAAACTGTTTTTT | CASSEGGGHEKLFF
TRBJ2-1 | TRBV7-2 | 13 | . | TRBD1 | TGTGCCAGCAGCTTAGGGCGGTCAGGGGGGCAGTTCTTC | CASSLGRSGGQFF
TRBJ1-2 | TRBV6-5 | 15 | . | TRBD1 | TGTGCCAGCCAACCTTCTACAGGGGCAAACTATGGCTACACCTTC | CASQPSTGANYGYTF
TRBJ1-3 | TRBV11-2 | 12 | . | . | TGTGCCAGCAGCCCACAGCCCCCCACCATATATTTT | CASSPQPPTIYF
TRBJ1-3 | TRBV6-5 | 15 | . | TRBD1 | TGTGCCAGCAGAGAGGACAGGGCCAGGGGAAACACCATATATTTT | CASREDRARGNTIYF
TRBJ2-1 | TRBV10-1 | 14 | . | . | TGCGCCAGCAGTGTCTCGGGGGTGTACAATGAGCAGTTCTTC | CASSVSGVYNEQFF
TRBJ1-2 | TRBV4-2 | 16 | . | . | TGTGCCAGCAGCCAAGGGAACGACTTAAGGGGCTATGGCTACACCTTC | CASSQGNDLRGYGYTF
TRBJ1-6 | TRBV5-6 | 13 | . | . | TGTGCCAGCAGCTTTGACAGAAATTCACCCCTCCACTTT | CASSFDRNSPLHF
TRBJ2-1 | TRBV29-1 | 14 | . | TRBD2 | TGCAGCGTCCTTAGCGGGGGGGCCCTCGATGAGCAGTTCTTC | CSVLSGGALDEQFF
TRBJ2-3 | TRBV7-2 | 16 | . | TRBD1 | TGTGCCAGCAGCTTTACCGGGACAGGGGTATCAGATACGCAGTATTTT | CASSFTGTGVSDTQYF
TRBJ1-2 | TRBV6-6 | 13 | . | . | TGTGCCAGCAGTAGGGACAATCTCCATGGCTACACCTTC | CASSRDNLHGYTF
TRBJ2-5 | TRBV20-1 | 14 | . | TRBD1 | TGCAGTGCTAGTCCCAGGGGGAGAAAAGAGACCCAGTACTTC | CSASPRGRKETQYF
TRBJ2-7 | TRBV6-5 | 15 | . | . | TGTGCCAGCAGTTCGGTCTCTAGACAGGACTACGAGCAGTACTTC | CASSSVSRQDYEQYF
TRBJ2-3 | TRBV24-1 | 16 | . | TRBD2 | TGTGCCACCAGTACCACTAGCGTATCTAGCACAGATACGCAGTATTTT | CATSTTSVSSTDTQYF
TRBJ2-5 | TRBV18 | 15 | . | . | TGTGCCAGCTCACCCTCACTGTCTTCCAAAGAGACCCAGTACTTC | CASSPSLSSKETQYF
TRBJ1-2 | TRBV7-9 | 14 | . | TRBD1 | TGTGCCAGCAGTACCGGGACAGGAATCTATGGCTACACCTTC | CASSTGTGIYGYTF
TRBJ1-5 | TRBV3-1/TRBV3-2 | 15 | few | TRBD1 | TGTGCCAGCAGCCTAGGGACAGGAAGCAATCAGCCCCAGCATTTT | CASSLGTGSNQPQHF
TRBJ1-6 | TRBV9 | 14 | . | . | TGTGCCAGCAGTGGCGGCGATGTAAATTCACCCCTCCACTTT | CASSGGDVNSPLHF
TRBJ1-2 | TRBV12-3/TRBV12-4 | 13 | . | . | TGTGCCAGCAGTCCCGAGCAGGGTTATGGCTACACCTTC | CASSPEQGYGYTF
TRBJ2-1 | TRBV6-1 | 12 | . | . | TGTGCCAGCAGTGATGTATACAATGAGCAGTTCTTC | CASSDVYNEQFF
TRBJ1-2 | TRBV6-2/TRBV6-3 | 13 | . | . | TGTGCCAGCAGTTCCCAATCAGGCTATGGCTACACCTTC | CASSSQSGYGYTF
TRBJ1-1 | TRBV6-5 | 14 | . | TRBD1 | TGTGCCAGCAGTTACGACAGGGCCTCCACTGAAGCTTTCTTT | CASSYDRASTEAFF
TRBJ1-1 | TRBV2 | 13 | few | TRBD1 | TGTGCCAGCCTCGGACAGGGAAGGACTGAAGCTTTCTTT | CASLGQGRTEAFF
TRBJ2-5 | TRBV5-5 | 15 | . | TRBD1 | TGTGCCAGCAGCTTGCCCTCGGGACAGGCAGAGACCCAGTACTTC | CASSLPSGQAETQYF
TRBJ2-2 | TRBV6-1 | 16 | . | . | TGTGCCAGCAGTGTCGAGCACAGGATACTTACCGGGGAGCTGTTTTTT | CASSVEHRILTGELFF
TRBJ1-2 | TRBV28 | 14 | . | TRBD1 | TGTGCCAGCAGTCTCACAGGGGGCGACTATGGCTACACCTTC | CASSLTGGDYGYTF
TRBJ2-3 | TRBV5-1 | 15 | . | TRBD1 | TGCGCCAGCAGCGCAGGGGGCCTGAGGACAGATACGCAGTATTTT | CASSAGGLRTDTQYF
TRBJ1-2 | TRBV28 | 14 | . | TRBD1 | TGTGCCAGCAGTTCGGGACAGGGCAGCTATGGCTACACCTTC | CASSSGQGSYGYTF
TRBJ1-2 | TRBV23-1 | 14 | . | TRBD1 | TGCGCCAGCAGTCAAGACGGACAGGGAGATGGCTACACCTTC | CASSQDGQGDGYTF
TRBJ1-3 | TRBV9 | 15 | few | . | TGTGCCAGCAGCGCCCTAGACAGTTCTGGAAACACCATATATTTT | CASSALDSSGNTIYF
TRBJ2-3 | TRBV18 | 15 | . | TRBD1 | TGTGCCAGCTCGCGCACAGGGGGCAGCTCAGATACGCAGTATTTT | CASSRTGGSSDTQYF
TRBJ1-3 | TRBV5-8 | 18 | . | . | TGTGCCAGCAGCTTGGATGTTTTAACTCTTCGCTCTGGAAACACCATATATTTT | CASSLDVLTLRSGNTIYF
TRBJ1-2 | TRBV28 | 12 | . | . | TGTGCCAGCCTCGCACGGAACTATGGCTACACCTTC | CASLARNYGYTF
TRBJ1-6 | TRBV5-4 | 15 | . | . | TGTGCCAGCAGCTTGCCGTCGGGGGGTAATTCACCCCTCCACTTT | CASSLPSGGNSPLHF